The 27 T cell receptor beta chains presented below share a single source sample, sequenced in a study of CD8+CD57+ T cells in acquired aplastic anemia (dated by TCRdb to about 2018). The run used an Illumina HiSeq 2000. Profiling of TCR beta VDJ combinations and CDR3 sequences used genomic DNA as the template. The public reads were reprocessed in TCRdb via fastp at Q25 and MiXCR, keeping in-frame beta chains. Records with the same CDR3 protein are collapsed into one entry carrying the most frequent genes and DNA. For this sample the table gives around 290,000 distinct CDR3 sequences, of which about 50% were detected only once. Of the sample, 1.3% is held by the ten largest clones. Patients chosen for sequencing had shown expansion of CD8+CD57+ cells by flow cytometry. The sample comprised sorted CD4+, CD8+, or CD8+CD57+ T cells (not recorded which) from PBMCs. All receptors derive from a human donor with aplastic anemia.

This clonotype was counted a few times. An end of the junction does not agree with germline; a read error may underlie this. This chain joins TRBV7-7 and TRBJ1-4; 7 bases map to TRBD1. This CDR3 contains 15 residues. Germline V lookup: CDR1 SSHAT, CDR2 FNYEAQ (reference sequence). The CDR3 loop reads CASSLTGSPNEKLFF. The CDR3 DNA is TGTGCTAGCAGCTTGACAGGGTCCCCAAATGAAAAACTGTTTTTT.

This CDR3 is CASGLAGDNEQFF. CDR3 coding DNA: TGTGCCTCGGGACTAGCGGGAGACAATGAGCAGTTCTTC. The gene calls are TRBV10-3 and TRBJ2-1; 14 bases match TRBD2. CDR1 and CDR2 (germline): ENHRY, SYGVKD. V shed 11 bases, J shed 5 bases, and the junction held 2 bases outside the gene matches. The CDR3 runs 13 residues.

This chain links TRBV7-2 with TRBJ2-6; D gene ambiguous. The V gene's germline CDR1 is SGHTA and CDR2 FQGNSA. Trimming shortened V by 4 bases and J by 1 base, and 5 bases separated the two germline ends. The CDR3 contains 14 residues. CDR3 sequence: CASSYSSGANVLTF. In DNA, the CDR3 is TGTGCCAGCAGCTACTCTTCTGGGGCCAACGTCCTGACTTTC.

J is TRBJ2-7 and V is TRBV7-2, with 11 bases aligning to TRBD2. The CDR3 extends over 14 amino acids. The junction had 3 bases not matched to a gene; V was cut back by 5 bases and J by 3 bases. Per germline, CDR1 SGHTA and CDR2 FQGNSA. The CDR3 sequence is CASSTLAGVYEQYF. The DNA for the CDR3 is TGTGCCAGCAGCACACTAGCGGGAGTCTACGAGCAGTACTTC.

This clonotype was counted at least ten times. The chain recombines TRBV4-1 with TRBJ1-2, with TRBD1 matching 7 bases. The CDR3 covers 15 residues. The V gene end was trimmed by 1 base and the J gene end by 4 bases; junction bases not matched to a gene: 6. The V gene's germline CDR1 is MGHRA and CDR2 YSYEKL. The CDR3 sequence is CASSQARQGIYGYTF. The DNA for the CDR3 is TGCGCCAGCAGCCAAGCCCGACAGGGAATCTATGGCTACACCTTC.

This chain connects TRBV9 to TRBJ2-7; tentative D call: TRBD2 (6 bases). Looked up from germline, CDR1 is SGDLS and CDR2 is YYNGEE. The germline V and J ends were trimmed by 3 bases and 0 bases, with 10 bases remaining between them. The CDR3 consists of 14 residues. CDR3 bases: TGTGCCAGCAGCGGCCCGGGACTCTCCTACGAGCAGTACTTC. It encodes CASSGPGLSYEQYF.

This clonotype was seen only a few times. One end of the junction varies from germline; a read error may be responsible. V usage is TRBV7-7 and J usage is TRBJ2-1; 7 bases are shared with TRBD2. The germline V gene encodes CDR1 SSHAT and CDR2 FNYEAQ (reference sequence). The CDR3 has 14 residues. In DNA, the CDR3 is TGTGCTAGCAGCTTAGATGGCGGGAGAGGTGAGCAGTTCTTC. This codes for CASSLDGGRGEQFF.

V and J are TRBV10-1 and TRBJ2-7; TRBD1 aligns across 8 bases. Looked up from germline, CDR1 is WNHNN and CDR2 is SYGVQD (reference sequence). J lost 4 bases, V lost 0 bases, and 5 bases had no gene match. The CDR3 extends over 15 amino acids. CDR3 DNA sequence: TGCGCCAGCAGTGAGTCATGGACAGGGACTTACGAGCAGTACTTC. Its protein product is CASSESWTGTYEQYF.

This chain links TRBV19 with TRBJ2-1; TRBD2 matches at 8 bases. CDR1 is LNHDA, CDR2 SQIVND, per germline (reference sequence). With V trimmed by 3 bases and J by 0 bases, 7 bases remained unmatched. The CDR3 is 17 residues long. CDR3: CASSIGPSGSSYNEQFF. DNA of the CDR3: TGTGCCAGTAGTATCGGGCCTAGCGGGTCCTCCTACAATGAGCAGTTCTTC.

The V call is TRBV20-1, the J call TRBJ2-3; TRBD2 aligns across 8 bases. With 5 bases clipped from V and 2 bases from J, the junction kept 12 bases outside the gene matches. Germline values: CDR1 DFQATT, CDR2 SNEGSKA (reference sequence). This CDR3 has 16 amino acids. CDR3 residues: CSARGGTGGTTDTQYF. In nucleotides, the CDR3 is TGCAGTGCTCGGGGAGGGACGGGGGGGACCACAGATACGCAGTATTTT.

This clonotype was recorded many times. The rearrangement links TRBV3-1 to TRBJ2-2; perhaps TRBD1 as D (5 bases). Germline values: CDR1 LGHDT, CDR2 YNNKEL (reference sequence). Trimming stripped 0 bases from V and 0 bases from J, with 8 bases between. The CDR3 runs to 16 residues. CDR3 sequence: CASSQDRAPNTGELFF. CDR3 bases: TGTGCCAGCAGCCAAGACAGGGCCCCGAACACCGGGGAGCTGTTTTTT.

CDR3 DNA sequence: TGTGCCAGCAGTGAGATTTTGGCCGCAAGCACAGATACGCAGTATTTT. This gives the protein CASSEILAASTDTQYF. V usage is TRBV25-1 and J usage is TRBJ2-3, with D hard to call. The CDR3 loop spans 16 amino acids. V lost 3 bases to trimming and J lost 0 bases, with 13 bases between them. The V gene's germline CDR1 is MGHDK and CDR2 SYGVNS.

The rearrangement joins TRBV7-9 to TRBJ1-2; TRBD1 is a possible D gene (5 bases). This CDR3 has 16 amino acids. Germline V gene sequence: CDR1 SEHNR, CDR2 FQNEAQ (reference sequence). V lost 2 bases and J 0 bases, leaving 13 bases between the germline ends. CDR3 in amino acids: CASSLQGGFSNYGYTF. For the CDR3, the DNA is TGTGCCAGCAGCTTACAGGGAGGCTTTTCTAACTATGGCTACACCTTC.

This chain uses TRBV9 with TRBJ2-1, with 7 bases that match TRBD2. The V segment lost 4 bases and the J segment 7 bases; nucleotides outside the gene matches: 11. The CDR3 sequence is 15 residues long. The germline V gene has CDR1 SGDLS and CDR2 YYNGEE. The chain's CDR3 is CASSLGIAGVNEQFF. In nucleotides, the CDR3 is TGTGCCAGCAGCTTAGGGATTGCGGGAGTGAATGAGCAGTTCTTC.

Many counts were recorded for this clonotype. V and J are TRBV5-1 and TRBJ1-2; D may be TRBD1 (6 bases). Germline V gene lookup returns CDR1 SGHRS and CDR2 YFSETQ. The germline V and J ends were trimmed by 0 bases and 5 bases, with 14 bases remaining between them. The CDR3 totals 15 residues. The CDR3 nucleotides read TGCGCCAGCAGCTTGGGGGGGCTGGCTGAGTATGGCTACACCTTC. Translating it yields CASSLGGLAEYGYTF.

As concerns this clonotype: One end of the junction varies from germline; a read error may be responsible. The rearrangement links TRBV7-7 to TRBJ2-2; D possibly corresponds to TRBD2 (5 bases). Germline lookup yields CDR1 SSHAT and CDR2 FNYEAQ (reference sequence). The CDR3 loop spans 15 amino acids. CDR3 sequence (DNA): TGTGCTAGCAGCCCTAGTCCGGGAAACACCGGGGAGCTGTTTTTT. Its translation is CASSPSPGNTGELFF.

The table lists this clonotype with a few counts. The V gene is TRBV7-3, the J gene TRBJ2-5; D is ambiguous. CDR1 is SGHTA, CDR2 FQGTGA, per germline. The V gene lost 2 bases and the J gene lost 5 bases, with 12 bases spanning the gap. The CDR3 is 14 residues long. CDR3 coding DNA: TGTGCCAGCAGCTTAGGTTCGGTAGGGGAGACCCAGTACTTC. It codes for CASSLGSVGETQYF.

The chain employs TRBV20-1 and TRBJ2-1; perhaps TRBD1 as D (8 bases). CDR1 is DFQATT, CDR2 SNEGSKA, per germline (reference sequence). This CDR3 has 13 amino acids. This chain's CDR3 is CSVRQGRENEQFF. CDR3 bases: TGCAGCGTTCGACAGGGGAGGGAAAATGAGCAGTTCTTC.

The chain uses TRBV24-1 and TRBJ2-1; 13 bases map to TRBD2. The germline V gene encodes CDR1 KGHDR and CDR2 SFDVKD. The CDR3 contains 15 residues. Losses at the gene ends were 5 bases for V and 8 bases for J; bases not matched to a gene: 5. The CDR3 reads CATSARLAGGDEQFF. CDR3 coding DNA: TGTGCCACCAGTGCTAGACTAGCGGGAGGAGATGAGCAGTTCTTC.

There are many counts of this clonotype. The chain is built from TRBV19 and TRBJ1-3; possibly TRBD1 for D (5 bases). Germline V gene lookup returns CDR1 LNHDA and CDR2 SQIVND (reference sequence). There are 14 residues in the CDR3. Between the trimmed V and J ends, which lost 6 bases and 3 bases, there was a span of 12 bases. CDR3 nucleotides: TGTGCCAGTAGCCACATGGGACTTGGAAACACCATATATTTT. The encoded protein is CASSHMGLGNTIYF.

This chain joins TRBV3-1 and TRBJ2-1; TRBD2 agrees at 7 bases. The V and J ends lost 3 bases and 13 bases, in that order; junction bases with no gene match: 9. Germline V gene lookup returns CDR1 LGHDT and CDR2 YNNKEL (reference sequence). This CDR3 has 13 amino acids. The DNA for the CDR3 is TGTGCCAGCAGCCAGGGACTATCCCACGTACAGTTCTTC. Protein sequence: CASSQGLSHVQFF.

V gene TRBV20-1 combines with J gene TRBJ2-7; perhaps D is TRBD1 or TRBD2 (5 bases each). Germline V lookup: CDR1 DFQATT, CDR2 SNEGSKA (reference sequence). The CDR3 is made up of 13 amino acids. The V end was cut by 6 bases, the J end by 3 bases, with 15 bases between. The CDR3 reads CSALSGTGYEQYF. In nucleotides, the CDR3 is TGCAGTGCCCTCTCCGGGACCGGCTACGAGCAGTACTTC.

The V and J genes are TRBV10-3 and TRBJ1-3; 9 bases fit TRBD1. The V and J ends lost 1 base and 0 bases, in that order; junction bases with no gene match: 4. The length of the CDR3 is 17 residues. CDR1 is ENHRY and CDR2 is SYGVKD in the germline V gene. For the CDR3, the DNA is TGTGCCATCAGTGAGTTGACAGGGGGTCTCTCTGGAAACACCATATATTTT. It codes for CAISELTGGLSGNTIYF.

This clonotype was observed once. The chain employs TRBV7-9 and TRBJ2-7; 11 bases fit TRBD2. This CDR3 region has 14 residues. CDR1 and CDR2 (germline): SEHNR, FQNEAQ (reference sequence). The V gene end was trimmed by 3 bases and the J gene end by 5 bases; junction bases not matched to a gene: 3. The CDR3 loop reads CASSFGTSGDEQYF. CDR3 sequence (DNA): TGTGCCAGCAGCTTCGGGACTAGCGGTGACGAGCAGTACTTC. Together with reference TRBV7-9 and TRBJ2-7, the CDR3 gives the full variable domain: DTGVSQNPRHKITKRGQNVTFRCDPISEHNRLYWYRQTLGQGPEFLTYFQNEAQLEKSRLLSDRFSAERPKGSFSTLEIQRTEQGDSAMYLCASSFGTSGDEQYFGPGTRLTVT.

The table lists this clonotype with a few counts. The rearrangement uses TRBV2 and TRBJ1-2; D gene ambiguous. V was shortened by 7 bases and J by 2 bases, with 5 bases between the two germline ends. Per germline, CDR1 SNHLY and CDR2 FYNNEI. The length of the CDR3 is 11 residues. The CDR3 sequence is CASKTNYGYTF. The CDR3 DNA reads TGTGCCAGCAAGACAAACTATGGCTACACCTTC.

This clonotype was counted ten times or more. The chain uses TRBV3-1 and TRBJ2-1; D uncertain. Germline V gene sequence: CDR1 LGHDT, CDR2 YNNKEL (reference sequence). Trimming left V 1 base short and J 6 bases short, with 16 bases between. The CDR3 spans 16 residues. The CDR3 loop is CASSQVGTRASNEQFF. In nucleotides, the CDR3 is TGTGCCAGCAGCCAAGTTGGAACCCGAGCGAGCAATGAGCAGTTCTTC.

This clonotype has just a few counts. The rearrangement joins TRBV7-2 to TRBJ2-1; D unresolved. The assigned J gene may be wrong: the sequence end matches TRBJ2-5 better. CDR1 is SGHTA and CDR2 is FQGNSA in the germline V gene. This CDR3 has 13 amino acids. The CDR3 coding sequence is TGTGCCAGCAGCCAACACCGTTCGGAGACCCAGTACTTC. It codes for CASSQHRSETQYF.